This T cell receptor (beta chain) was sequenced in a study of tumor and adjacent non-tumor tissue in lung cancer. On the study more broadly: Patients comprised about a dozen adenocarcinoma, a couple of squamous cell carcinoma and 1 small cell lung cancer. Aged roughly 31 to 85 years, patients included roughly ten men and 4 to 6 women with stage I to III disease.

The library came from three nested PCR rounds adapted from ARM-PCR protocols. TCRdb analysed the multiplex PCR reads with MiXCR anew, one entry per CDR3 protein. The repertoire holds about 120,000 distinct CDR3 sequences, with about 80% as singletons. Comment on this clonotype: A read error may account for a junction end that differs from germline.

The template was RNA from unsorted bulk tissue. Chemotherapy-naive patients with new lung cancer underwent thoracic surgery in China, August–November 2014. The germline V gene encodes CDR1 MNHEY and CDR2 SVGAGI. The CDR3 consists of 15 residues. Sequencing was performed on lung tumor tissue. The clonotype originates from a man between 65 and 85 years old with non-small cell lung cancer. The genes are TRBV6-5 and TRBJ1-5; 7 bases line up with TRBD1. The CDR3, as DNA: TGTGCCAGCAGCAACAGGGGAGCGAGCAATCAGCCCCTGCAATTT. This gives the protein CASSNRGASNQPLQF.